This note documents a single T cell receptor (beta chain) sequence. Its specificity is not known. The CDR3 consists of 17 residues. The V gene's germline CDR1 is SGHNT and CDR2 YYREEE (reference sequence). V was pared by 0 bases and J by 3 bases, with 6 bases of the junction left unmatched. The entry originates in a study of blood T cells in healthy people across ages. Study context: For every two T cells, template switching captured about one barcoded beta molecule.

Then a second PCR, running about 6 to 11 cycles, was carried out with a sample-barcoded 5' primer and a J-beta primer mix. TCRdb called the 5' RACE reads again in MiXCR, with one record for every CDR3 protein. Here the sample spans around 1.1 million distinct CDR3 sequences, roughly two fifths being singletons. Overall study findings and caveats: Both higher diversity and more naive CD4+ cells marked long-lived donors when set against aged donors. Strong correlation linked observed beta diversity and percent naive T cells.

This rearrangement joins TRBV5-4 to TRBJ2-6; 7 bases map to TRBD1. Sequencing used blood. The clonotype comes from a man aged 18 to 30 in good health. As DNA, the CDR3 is TGTGCCAGCAGCTTGGGTTACAGGGGTTTTGGGGCCAACGTCCTGACTTTC. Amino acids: CASSLGYRGFGANVLTF.